The TCR beta chain described here comes from a study of CXCR3-negative and CXCR3-positive naive CD8 T cells. Study findings and constraints: The study found comparably high diversity in both naive subsets and much lower diversity in memory CD8+ cells. Both naive subsets, CXCR3-negative and CXCR3-positive, displayed similar TRBV-TRBJ usage, unlike memory cells.

5' RACE that incorporated UMI labels was used to prepare the TRB cDNA libraries. TCRdb reanalyzed the 5' RACE reads and collapses them to one entry per CDR3 protein, without DNA. The sample holds approximately 74,000 distinct CDR3 sequences. Among CD8+ T cells, naive ones were CD45RO-CCR7+CD27+CD95-. CDR1 is SQVTM and CDR2 is ANQGSEA in the germline V gene. This CDR3 is 12 amino acids long. As regards this clonotype: Antigen unknown.

The chain links TRBV29-1 to TRBJ1-1. The sample comprised naive CXCR3- CD8+ T cells from blood. The subset was: CD45RO-CCR7+CD27+CD95- naive CD8+ T cells lacking CXCR3 (TNR3-). This TCR was sampled from a human donor in good health. Some clones in this sample may be carry-over from other donors' samples. The CDR3 is CSVTVRPTEAFF.